This T cell receptor (beta chain) was retrieved from a study of blood T cell repertoires in COVID-19. Germline lookup yields CDR1 SEHNR and CDR2 FQNEAQ (reference sequence). CDR3 length: 19 amino acids. Trimming took off 5 bases at V and 0 bases at J, with 20 bases between the two ends. Repertoires were generated with immunoSEQ multiplex PCR, while TCRdb's copy carries only in-frame clones and drops some. The table shows 150,000 to 200,000 clones, with roughly 76% occurring only once. This TCR derives from a woman of 80 years or more with COVID-19, enrolled during active disease. The chain joins TRBV7-9 to TRBJ2-6; no firm D call. Specimen: peripheral blood. The CDR3 bases are TGTGCCAGCAGCCTACCGCGACAAGTCAGTATCTCTGGGGCCAACGTCCTGACTTTC. As protein: CASSLPRQVSISGANVLTF.